The clone carrying this TCR beta chain was seen repeatedly, ten times or more. CDR3 size: 15 residues. CDR1 and CDR2 from the germline V gene are SGHAT and FQNNGV. V was cut by 2 bases and J by 3 bases, with 10 bases left in between. This specimen belongs to a study of regulatory T cells in long-lasting Graves disease. Sample time point: newly diagnosed GD, antithyroid drugs for less than 3 months. Researchers made the TCR library from RNA that was extracted from PBMCs. Library construction for TCR beta used iRepertoire HTBI primers and Arm-PCR of CDR3 regions. TCRdb passed the multiplex PCR reads through MiXCR, listing each CDR3 protein once. This sample has approximately 350,000 distinct CDR3 sequences, with roughly 17% found just once. This sample was also put to use in a study of T cells in Graves' hyperthyroidism and ophthalmopathy.

The sample was peripheral blood mononuclear cells (PBMCs), taken at new diagnosis, from a patient treated with antithyroid drugs. The TCR sequence derives from a man aged 40-49 years with Graves disease. The chain employs TRBV11-2 and TRBJ2-2; D is undetermined. The CDR3, as DNA: TGTGCCAGCAGCTTATGGGGAAGATACACCGGGGAGCTGTTTTTT. It yields the protein CASSLWGRYTGELFF.